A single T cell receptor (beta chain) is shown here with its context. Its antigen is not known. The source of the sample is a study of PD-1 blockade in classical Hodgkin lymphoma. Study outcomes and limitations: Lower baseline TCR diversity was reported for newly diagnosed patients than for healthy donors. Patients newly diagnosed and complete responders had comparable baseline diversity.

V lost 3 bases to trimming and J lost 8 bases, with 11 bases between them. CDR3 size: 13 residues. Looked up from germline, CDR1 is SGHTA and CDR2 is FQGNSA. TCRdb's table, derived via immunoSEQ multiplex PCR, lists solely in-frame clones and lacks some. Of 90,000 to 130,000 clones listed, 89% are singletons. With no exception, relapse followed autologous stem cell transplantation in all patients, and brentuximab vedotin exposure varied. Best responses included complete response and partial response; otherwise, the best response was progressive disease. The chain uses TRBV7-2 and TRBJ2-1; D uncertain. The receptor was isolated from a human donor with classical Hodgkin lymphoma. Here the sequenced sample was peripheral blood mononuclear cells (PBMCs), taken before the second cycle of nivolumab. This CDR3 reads CASSFKRGDEQFF. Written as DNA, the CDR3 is TGTGCCAGCAGCTTCAAACGTGGTGATGAGCAGTTCTTC. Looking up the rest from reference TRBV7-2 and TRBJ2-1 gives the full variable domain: GAGVSQSPSNKVTEKGKDVELRCDPISGHTALYWYRQSLGQGLEFLIYFQGNSAPDKSGLPSDRFSAERTGGSVSTLTIQRTQQEDSAVYLCASSFKRGDEQFFGPGTRLTVL.